This T cell receptor (beta chain) is from a study of blood T cell repertoires in COVID-19. On the study more broadly: The United States, Italy and Spain provided the acute and convalescent COVID-19 samples. The cDNA or gDNA used as material had been derived from T cells, B-cell-depleted T cells, or PBMCs.

Germline trimming cut 1 base from V and 5 bases from J; bases unmatched to any gene: 6. From germline, CDR1 is SGHDN and CDR2 FVKESK. The CDR3 covers 16 residues. In the authors' methods: Reference gene primer amplification gave estimated nucleated cell counts. Clones were sequenced by immunoSEQ multiplex PCR, and TCRdb holds only the in-frame ones, with some missing. That table supplies the V and J calls and clone size; D and trimming were determined from the DNA. The sample carries about 120,000 clones, around 82% recorded once. The sequence derives from a human donor in a cohort sampled during active COVID-19. Input material: peripheral blood. J is TRBJ2-3 and V is TRBV14; 10 positions match TRBD2. CDR3: CASSQGERGGRDTQYF. CDR3 coding DNA: TGTGCCAGCAGCCAAGGGGAGCGGGGGGGCCGAGATACGCAGTATTTT. Full variable domain (missing parts from reference TRBV14 and TRBJ2-3): EAGVTQFPSHSVIEKGQTVTLRCDPISGHDNLYWYRRVMGKEIKFLLHFVKESKQDESGMPNNRFLAERTGGTYSTLKVQPAELEDSGVYFCASSQGERGGRDTQYFGPGTRLTVL.